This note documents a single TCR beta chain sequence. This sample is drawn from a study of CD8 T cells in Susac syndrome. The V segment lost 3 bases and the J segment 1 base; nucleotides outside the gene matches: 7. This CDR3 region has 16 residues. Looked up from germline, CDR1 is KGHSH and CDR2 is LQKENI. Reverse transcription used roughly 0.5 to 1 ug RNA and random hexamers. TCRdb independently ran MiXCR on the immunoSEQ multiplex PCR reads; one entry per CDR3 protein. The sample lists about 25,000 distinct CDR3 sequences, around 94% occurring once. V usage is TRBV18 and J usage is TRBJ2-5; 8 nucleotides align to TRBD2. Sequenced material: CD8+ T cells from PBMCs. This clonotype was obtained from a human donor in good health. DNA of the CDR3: TGTGCCAGCTCACCCTTTAGCGGGGACTCCCAAGAGACCCAGTACTTC. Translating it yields CASSPFSGDSQETQYF.